This T cell receptor (beta chain) was identified during a study of post-analysis software for immune sequencing data. Unique molecular identifiers were built into the TCR beta cDNA libraries. TCRdb recomputed calls from the PCR reads with MiXCR, one row per CDR3 protein. Of hundreds of thousands of distinct CDR3 sequences listed, 25% to 30% are singletons. Study-wide results and caveats: Same-batch samples co-clustered strongly by F measure. Significantly decreased normalized Chao1 diversity was recorded for multiple sclerosis patients relative to controls.

A note on this clonotype: What it binds is unknown.

The sequence was obtained from a girl between 10 and 17 years old with multiple sclerosis. Sample: blood.

CDR3 coding DNA: TGTGCCAGCAGTTTTGGGGAGGATTCACCCCTCCACTTT. This gives the protein CASSFGEDSPLHF. The J gene is TRBJ1-6, the V gene TRBV12-3 or TRBV12-4, with D uncertain. The CDR3 sequence is 13 residues long. V was clipped by 3 bases and J by 8 bases, with 8 bases between them.